This T cell receptor beta chain stems from a study of T-cell memory formation after mild COVID-19. Germline V CDR1 and CDR2: DFQATT, SNEGSKA (reference sequence). J lost 3 bases, V lost 2 bases, and 6 bases had no gene match. This CDR3 comprises 14 residues. TCRdb re-called the 5' RACE reads through MiXCR, storing one row per CDR3 protein. The repertoire holds around 250,000 distinct CDR3 sequences, with 16% as singletons. This clonotype was seen repeatedly, ten times or more. This TCR was sampled from a man aged 18 to 35 who had mild COVID-19 (a few samples of this study predate the infection). Cell type and time point are not known. The chain couples TRBV20-1 to TRBJ2-7, with 8 bases identical to TRBD1. Sequencing was carried out using PBMCs or a T cell subset sorted from them (not recorded which). The CDR3 nucleotides are TGCAGTGCTAGACCACCGGACAGGGACTACGAGCAGTACGTC. Its protein is CSARPPDRDYEQYV.